The rows below give T cell receptor beta chains drawn from one sample of a study of tumor-infiltrating lymphocytes in primary liver carcinoma. TCRdb ran MiXCR on the multiplex PCR reads and lists one entry per CDR3 protein. The table records tens of thousands of distinct CDR3 sequences, 60% to 75% of them present only once. Sequencing input: liver tumor tissue from sampling region 2. The source is a man in his forties with primary liver carcinoma and hepatitis B virus infection. CDR3s include the opening cysteine and the closing phenylalanine or tryptophan. The order of the fields is V gene, D gene, clone size, J gene, CDR3 DNA, CDR3 protein. D genes are given only for firm matches. Size is omitted from some rows. Given values are once, few, many or a class for expanded clones.

v_call: TRBV12-3/TRBV12-4
d_call: -
clone_size: many
j_call: TRBJ2-3
cdr3_nt: TGTGCCAGCAGTTTACCGGGAGCGTCAGATACGCAGTATTTT
cdr3_aa: CASSLPGASDTQYF

v_call: TRBV10-3
d_call: -
clone_size: medium-sized
j_call: TRBJ2-1
cdr3_nt: TGTGCCATCAGTGAGTCGCCCGGACGGGGGGCTAGGACCTCCTACAATGAGCAGTTCTTC
cdr3_aa: CAISESPGRGARTSYNEQFF

v_call: TRBV28
d_call: TRBD1
clone_size: -
j_call: TRBJ2-3
cdr3_nt: TGTGCCAGCCTTCCACCGGGACAGGCTGCCAAGGGAACTAGCACAGATACGCAGTATTTT
cdr3_aa: CASLPPGQAAKGTSTDTQYF

v_call: TRBV2
d_call: -
clone_size: many
j_call: TRBJ2-7
cdr3_nt: TGTGCCAGCAGAGCCTACGAGCAGTACTTC
cdr3_aa: CASRAYEQYF

v_call: TRBV11-2
d_call: -
clone_size: -
j_call: TRBJ2-2
cdr3_nt: TGTGCCAGCGGCTTTACGCACGGAAAGAGCGGGGAGCTGTTTTTT
cdr3_aa: CASGFTHGKSGELFF

v_call: TRBV7-8
d_call: -
clone_size: -
j_call: TRBJ2-7
cdr3_nt: TGTGCCAGCAGCGTTAGAGGGAGAGTTTACGAGCAATACTTC
cdr3_aa: CASSVRGRVYEQYF

v_call: TRBV7-8
d_call: -
clone_size: -
j_call: TRBJ2-7
cdr3_nt: TGTGCTAGCTCATCTTTGATAGGGTACTACGAGCAGTACTTC
cdr3_aa: CASSSLIGYYEQYF

v_call: TRBV29-1
d_call: -
clone_size: many
j_call: TRBJ1-2
cdr3_nt: TGCAGCGTTGACAGGGTTCTTGGCTACACCTTC
cdr3_aa: CSVDRVLGYTF

v_call: TRBV6-2/TRBV6-3
d_call: -
clone_size: -
j_call: TRBJ1-5
cdr3_nt: TGTGCCAGCGGTTATTATGGGCAGCCCCAACATTTT
cdr3_aa: CASGYYGQPQHF

v_call: TRBV13
d_call: TRBD2
clone_size: once
j_call: TRBJ2-5
cdr3_nt: TGTGCCAGCAGCTTACAAGCGGGAGTGGGAGAGACCCAATACTTC
cdr3_aa: CASSLQAGVGETQYF

v_call: TRBV20-1
d_call: -
clone_size: once
j_call: TRBJ2-2
cdr3_nt: TGCAGTGCTGGGATAGAAAACACCGGGGAGCTGTTTTTT
cdr3_aa: CSAGIENTGELFF

v_call: TRBV24-1
d_call: TRBD2
clone_size: -
j_call: TRBJ2-1
cdr3_nt: TGTGCCACCAGTGATGCTAGCGGGAGGGTTGAGCAGTTCTTC
cdr3_aa: CATSDASGRVEQFF

v_call: TRBV6-6
d_call: TRBD2
clone_size: medium-sized
j_call: TRBJ2-1
cdr3_nt: TGTGCCAGCAGCGAGGGACTAGCGGGAGGGCCGATTTACAATGAGCAGTTCTTC
cdr3_aa: CASSEGLAGGPIYNEQFF

v_call: TRBV19
d_call: TRBD1
clone_size: -
j_call: TRBJ1-2
cdr3_nt: TGTACCAGTAGTATGACAGGGGGCATCTATGACTACACCTTC
cdr3_aa: CTSSMTGGIYDYTF

v_call: TRBV5-4
d_call: TRBD2
clone_size: -
j_call: TRBJ2-5
cdr3_nt: TGTGCCAGCAGTACCCTTAGCGGGAGGCCTCAAGAGACCCAGTACTTC
cdr3_aa: CASSTLSGRPQETQYF

v_call: TRBV12-3/TRBV12-4
d_call: TRBD1
clone_size: -
j_call: TRBJ1-2
cdr3_nt: TGTGCCTGCAGTGTAAGGGACAGACCCTTCTATGGCTACACCTTC
cdr3_aa: CACSVRDRPFYGYTF

v_call: TRBV11-2
d_call: TRBD1
clone_size: -
j_call: TRBJ2-1
cdr3_nt: TGTGCCAGCAGATTAGAGCAGGGGGATGAGCAGTTCTTC
cdr3_aa: CASRLEQGDEQFF

v_call: TRBV29-1
d_call: -
clone_size: many
j_call: TRBJ2-1
cdr3_nt: TGCAGCGTTGAACCACTAGCTGCCTACGACAATGAGCAGTTCTTC
cdr3_aa: CSVEPLAAYDNEQFF

v_call: TRBV6-6
d_call: -
clone_size: few
j_call: TRBJ1-5
cdr3_nt: TGTGCCAGCAGTTACCGCGTAGAGTATAGCGATCAGCCCCAGCATTTC
cdr3_aa: CASSYRVEYSDQPQHF

v_call: TRBV13
d_call: TRBD2
clone_size: -
j_call: TRBJ2-2
cdr3_nt: TGTGCCAGCAGCTCACTGCGGCTAGCGGGAGGGCCTAACGGGGAGCTGTTTTTT
cdr3_aa: CASSSLRLAGGPNGELFF

v_call: TRBV4-2
d_call: -
clone_size: -
j_call: TRBJ2-5
cdr3_nt: TGTGCTAGCAGCCAAGATAGATCGCCTCAAGAGACCCAGTACTTC
cdr3_aa: CASSQDRSPQETQYF

v_call: TRBV11-2
d_call: TRBD2
clone_size: -
j_call: TRBJ2-1
cdr3_nt: TGTGCCAGCAGCTACTCTTCAACTAACGGGGGGGGAGGCGGGTTCTTC
cdr3_aa: CASSYSSTNGGGGGFF